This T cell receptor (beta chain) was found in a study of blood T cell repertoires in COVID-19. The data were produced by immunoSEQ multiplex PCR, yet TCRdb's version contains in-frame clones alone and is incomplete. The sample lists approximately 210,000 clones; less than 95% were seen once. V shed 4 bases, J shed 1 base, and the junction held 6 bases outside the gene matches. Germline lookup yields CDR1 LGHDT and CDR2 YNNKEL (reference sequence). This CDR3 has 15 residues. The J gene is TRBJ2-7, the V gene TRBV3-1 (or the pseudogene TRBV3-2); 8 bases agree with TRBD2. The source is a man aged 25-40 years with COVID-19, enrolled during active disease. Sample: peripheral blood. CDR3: CASSPSGGLSYEQYF. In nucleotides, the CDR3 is TGTGCCAGCAGCCCGAGCGGGGGCTTGTCCTACGAGCAGTACTTC.